This T cell receptor (beta chain) came from a study of vaccination and CD4 T cells after COVID-19. Overall study context: Two mRNA vaccine doses were given, either BNT162b2 or mRNA-1273.

Time point described: late sampling 161 to 241 days after vaccination in three convalescent patients. The table lists this clonotype with a few counts. As yet, its antigen is unknown. This CDR3 comprises 15 residues. Germline CDR1 DFQATT, CDR2 SNEGSKA (reference sequence). V lost 4 bases and J lost 2; bases outside the gene matches: 6. TCRdb called the PCR reads again in MiXCR, with one record for every CDR3 protein. Of more than 35,000 distinct CDR3 sequences in the sample, 36% were seen once. Findings and limits, study-wide: SARS-CoV-2-reactive clonotypes showed a nonsignificant median rise from about 20 to 38. A median 86.3% of convalescent patients' SARS-CoV-2-reactive clones emerged only after vaccination. Spike mono-reactivity was evident in 304 of the 307 vaccine-specific clones derived from convalescent patients.

Here the sequenced sample was CD4+ T cells from blood, taken about 7 months after SARS-CoV-2 vaccination. This chain links TRBV20-1 with TRBJ2-1; the match to TRBD2 covers 9 bases. The sequence was obtained from a human donor who had recovered from COVID-19. CDR3 residues: CSATWLAGPYNEQFF. In DNA form, the CDR3 reads TGCAGTGCTACATGGCTAGCGGGACCCTACAATGAGCAGTTCTTC.